This T cell receptor (beta chain) was retrieved from a study of blood T cell repertoires in COVID-19. Using immunoSEQ multiplex PCR, the repertoire was profiled, and TCRdb retains in-frame clones only, with some absent. The data contain roughly 200,000 clones, about 85% of them singletons. The germline V and J ends were trimmed by 6 bases and 0 bases, with 12 bases remaining between them. Germline-derived CDR1 and CDR2 are LNHDA and SQIVND (reference sequence). This CDR3 spans 15 amino acids. This clone was found once. The chain uses TRBV19 and TRBJ1-5, with D unclear. Sequencing input: peripheral blood. The clonotype comes from a man aged 65 to 79 with acute or convalescent COVID-19. CDR3 protein: CASRSATYSNQPQHF. DNA for the CDR3: TGTGCCAGTAGATCCGCCACTTATAGCAATCAGCCCCAGCATTTT.